This passage covers 3 T cell receptor beta chains from one sample sequenced in a study of cytomegalovirus exposure and HLA in healthy donors (TCRdb year 2017). The library was built by means of the immunoSEQ multiplex PCR assay. For the multiplex PCR, a mixture combining 60 forward primers for TCR Vbeta segments and 13 reverse primers for TCR Jbeta segments was used. TCRdb's version of the immuneACCESS table is confined to in-frame rearrangements and falls short of the full clone set. An unresolved V gene accounts for under half of the shortfall where checked; the remainder is of unknown origin. The sample's table lists a count of approximately 150,000 clones. 1.5% to 2% of the sample rests with the top ten. The sequenced sample consisted of PBMCs. These receptors were collected from a woman between 45 and 60 years old in good health and CMV-seronegative.

V and J are TRBV7-8 and TRBJ1-1; D gene uncertain. In germline, CDR1 is SGHVS, CDR2 FQNEAQ. V was pared by 5 bases and J by 7 bases, with 11 bases between. The CDR3 is made up of 12 amino acids. CDR3: CASSVGEGEAFF. The CDR3 bases are TGTGCCAGCAGCGTCGGGGAGGGTGAAGCTTTCTTT.

The chain recombines TRBV4-1 with TRBJ2-5; 8 bases are a match to TRBD2. V lost 1 base, J lost 1 base, and 5 bases stayed unmatched. Germline V lookup: CDR1 MGHRA, CDR2 YSYEKL. CDR3 length: 16 residues. The CDR3, as DNA: TGCGCCAGCAGCCAAGGGCGGGGGGCTCTCCAAGAGACCCAGTACTTC. It specifies CASSQGRGALQETQYF.

The gene calls are TRBV5-1 and TRBJ2-1; 7 bases agree with TRBD2. Germline assignment: CDR1 SGHRS and CDR2 YFSETQ. CDR3 length: 14 amino acids. V shed 4 bases and J 9 bases; nucleotides not matched to a gene: 10. Written as DNA, the CDR3 is TGCGCCAGCAGCATCCTTGGACTAGTGCGTGAGCAGTTCTTC. Translating gives CASSILGLVREQFF.